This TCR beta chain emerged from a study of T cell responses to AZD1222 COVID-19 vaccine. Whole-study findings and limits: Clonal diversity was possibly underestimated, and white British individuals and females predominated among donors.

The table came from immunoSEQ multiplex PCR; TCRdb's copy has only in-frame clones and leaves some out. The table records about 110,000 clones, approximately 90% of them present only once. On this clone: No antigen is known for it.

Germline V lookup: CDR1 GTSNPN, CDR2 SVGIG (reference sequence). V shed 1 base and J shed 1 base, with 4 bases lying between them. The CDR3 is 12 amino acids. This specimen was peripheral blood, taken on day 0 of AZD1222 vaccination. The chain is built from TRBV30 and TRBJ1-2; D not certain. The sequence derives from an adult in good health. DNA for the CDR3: TGTGCCTGGAGTGACGGTAACTATGGCTACACCTTC. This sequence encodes CAWSDGNYGYTF.